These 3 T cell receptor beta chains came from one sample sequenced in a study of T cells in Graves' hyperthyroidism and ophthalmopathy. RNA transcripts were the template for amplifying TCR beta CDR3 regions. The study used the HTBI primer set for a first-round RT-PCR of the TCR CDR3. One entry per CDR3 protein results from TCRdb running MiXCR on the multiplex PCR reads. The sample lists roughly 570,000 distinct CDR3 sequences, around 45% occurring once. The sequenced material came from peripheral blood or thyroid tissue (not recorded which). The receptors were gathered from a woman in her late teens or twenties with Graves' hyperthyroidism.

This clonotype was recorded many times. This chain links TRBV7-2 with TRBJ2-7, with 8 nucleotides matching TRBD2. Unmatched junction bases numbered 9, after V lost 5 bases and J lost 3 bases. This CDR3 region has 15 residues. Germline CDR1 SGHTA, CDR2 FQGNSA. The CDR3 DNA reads TGTGCCAGCAGCGTCACCCCTAGCGGGCACTACGAGCAGTACTTC. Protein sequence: CASSVTPSGHYEQYF.

The CDR3: CSASGLQRETQYF. The CDR3 DNA reads TGCAGTGCTAGTGGTTTGCAAAGGGAGACCCAGTACTTC. This rearrangement joins TRBV20-1 to TRBJ2-5; D remains unclear. The V end lost 3 bases, the J end lost 5 bases, and 13 bases lay between the germline ends. The CDR3 loop spans 13 amino acids. CDR1 is DFQATT, CDR2 SNEGSKA, per germline (reference sequence).

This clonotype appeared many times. The CDR3, as DNA: TGTGCCAGCAGCTCCACGGGACTCCGTACCGTCGGCACCGGGGAGCTGTTTTTT. Translating it yields CASSSTGLRTVGTGELFF. The V and J genes are TRBV11-2 and TRBJ2-2; possible D gene TRBD2, 6 bases. Germline CDR1 reads SGHAT; CDR2 reads FQNNGV. The CDR3 contains 18 residues. V was cut by 4 bases and J by 4 bases, with 22 bases left in between.